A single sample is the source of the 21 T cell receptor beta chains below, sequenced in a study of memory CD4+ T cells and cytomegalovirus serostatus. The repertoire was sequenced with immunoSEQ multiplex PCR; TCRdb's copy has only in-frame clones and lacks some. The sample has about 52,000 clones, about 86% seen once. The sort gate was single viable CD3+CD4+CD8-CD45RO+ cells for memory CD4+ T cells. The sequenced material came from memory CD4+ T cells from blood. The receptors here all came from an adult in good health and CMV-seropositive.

This CDR3 is CASSFSGGANEQFF. DNA for the CDR3: TGTGCCAGCAGCTTTAGCGGGGGGGCCAATGAGCAGTTCTTC. The rearrangement uses TRBV11-2 and TRBJ2-1; TRBD2 agrees at 11 bases. CDR1 and CDR2 (germline): SGHAT, FQNNGV. Unmatched junction bases numbered 1, after V lost 3 bases and J lost 6 bases. This CDR3 has 14 amino acids. Full variable domain (missing parts from reference TRBV11-2 and TRBJ2-1): EAGVAQSPRYKIIEKRQSVAFWCNPISGHATLYWYQQILGQGPKLLIQFQNNGVVDDSQLPKDRFSAERLKGVDSTLKIQPAKLEDSAVYLCASSFSGGANEQFFGPGTRLTVL.

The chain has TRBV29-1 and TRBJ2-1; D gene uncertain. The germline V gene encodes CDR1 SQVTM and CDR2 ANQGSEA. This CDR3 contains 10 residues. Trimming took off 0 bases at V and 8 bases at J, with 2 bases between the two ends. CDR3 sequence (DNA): TGCAGCGTTGAAGACCATGAGCAGTTCTTC. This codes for CSVEDHEQFF.

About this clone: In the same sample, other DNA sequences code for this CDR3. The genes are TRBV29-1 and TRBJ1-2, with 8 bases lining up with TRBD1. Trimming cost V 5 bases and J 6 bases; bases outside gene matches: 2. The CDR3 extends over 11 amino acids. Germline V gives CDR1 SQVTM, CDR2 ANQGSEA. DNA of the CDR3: TGCAGCGTTCGACAGGGGAATGGCTACACCTTC. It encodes CSVRQGNGYTF.

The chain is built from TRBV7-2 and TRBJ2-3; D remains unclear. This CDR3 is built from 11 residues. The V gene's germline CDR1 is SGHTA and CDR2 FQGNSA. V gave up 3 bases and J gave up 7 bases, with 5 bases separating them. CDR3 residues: CASSLRHTQYF. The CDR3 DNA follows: TGTGCCAGCAGCTTGAGGCATACGCAGTATTTT.

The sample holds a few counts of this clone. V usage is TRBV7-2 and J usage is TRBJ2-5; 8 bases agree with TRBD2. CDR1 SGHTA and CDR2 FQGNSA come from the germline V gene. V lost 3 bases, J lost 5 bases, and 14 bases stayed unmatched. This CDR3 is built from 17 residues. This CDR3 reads CASSFDPRTGGRETQYF. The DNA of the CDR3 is TGTGCCAGCAGCTTCGACCCCCGCACGGGAGGGCGGGAGACCCAGTACTTC.

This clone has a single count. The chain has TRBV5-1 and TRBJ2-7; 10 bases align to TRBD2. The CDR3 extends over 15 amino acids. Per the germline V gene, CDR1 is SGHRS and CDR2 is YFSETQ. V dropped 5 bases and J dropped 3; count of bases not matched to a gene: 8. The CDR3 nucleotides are TGCGCCAGCAGGGGAGGACTAGCGGTTTTCTACGAGCAGTACTTC. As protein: CASRGGLAVFYEQYF. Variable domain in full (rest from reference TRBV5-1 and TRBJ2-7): KAGVTQTPRYLIKTRGQQVTLSCSPISGHRSVSWYQQTPGQGLQFLFEYFSETQRNKGNFPGRFSGRQFSNSRSEMNVSTLELGDSALYLCASRGGLAVFYEQYFGPGTRLTVT.

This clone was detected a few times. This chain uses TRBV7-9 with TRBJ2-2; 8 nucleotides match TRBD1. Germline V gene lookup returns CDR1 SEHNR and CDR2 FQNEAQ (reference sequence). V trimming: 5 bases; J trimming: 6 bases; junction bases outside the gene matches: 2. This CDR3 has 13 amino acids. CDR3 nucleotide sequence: TGTGCCAGCAGCGTACAGGGGGCCGGGGAGCTGTTTTTT. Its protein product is CASSVQGAGELFF.

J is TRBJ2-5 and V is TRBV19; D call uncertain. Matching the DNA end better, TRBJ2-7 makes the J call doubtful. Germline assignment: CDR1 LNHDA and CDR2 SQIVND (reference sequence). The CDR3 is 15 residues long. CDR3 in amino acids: CASSLRHESSYEQYF. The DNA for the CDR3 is TGTGCCAGTAGTCTCCGGCACGAGTCGTCCTACGAGCAGTACTTC.

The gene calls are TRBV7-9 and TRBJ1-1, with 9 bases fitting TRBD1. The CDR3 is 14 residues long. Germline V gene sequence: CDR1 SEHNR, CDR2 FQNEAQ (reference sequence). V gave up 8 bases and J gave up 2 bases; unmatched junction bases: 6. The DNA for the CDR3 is TGTGCCAGCTACCGGACAGGGGTTAACACTGAAGCTTTCTTT. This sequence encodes CASYRTGVNTEAFF.

In nucleotides, the CDR3 is TGTGCCAGCAGCCCCCGGACTAGCGGGAGACGAGGGGAGACCCAGTACTTC. This encodes CASSPRTSGRRGETQYF. This chain joins TRBV7-2 and TRBJ2-5, with TRBD2 matching over 13 bases. Germline V gives CDR1 SGHTA, CDR2 FQGNSA. The CDR3 totals 17 residues. Trimming took 5 bases from V and 5 from J; bases not matched to a gene: 11.

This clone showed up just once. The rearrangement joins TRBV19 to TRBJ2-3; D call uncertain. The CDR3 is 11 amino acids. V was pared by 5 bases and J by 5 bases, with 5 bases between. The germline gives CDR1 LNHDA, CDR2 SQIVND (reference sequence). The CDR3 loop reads CASSVGDTQYF. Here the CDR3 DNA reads TGTGCCAGTAGTGTGGGAGATACGCAGTATTTT.

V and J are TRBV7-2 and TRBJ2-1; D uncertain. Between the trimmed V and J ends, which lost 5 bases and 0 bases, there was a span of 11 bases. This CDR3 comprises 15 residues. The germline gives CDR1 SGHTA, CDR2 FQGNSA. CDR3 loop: CASSAVKSSYNEQFF. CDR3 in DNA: TGTGCCAGCAGCGCCGTAAAGAGCTCCTACAATGAGCAGTTCTTC.

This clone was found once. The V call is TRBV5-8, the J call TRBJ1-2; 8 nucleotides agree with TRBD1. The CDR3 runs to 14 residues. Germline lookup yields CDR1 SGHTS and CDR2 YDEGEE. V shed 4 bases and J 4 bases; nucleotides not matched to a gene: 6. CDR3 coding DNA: TGTGCCAGCAGCCCACGGACAGGGAGCTATGGCTACACCTTC. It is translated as CASSPRTGSYGYTF.

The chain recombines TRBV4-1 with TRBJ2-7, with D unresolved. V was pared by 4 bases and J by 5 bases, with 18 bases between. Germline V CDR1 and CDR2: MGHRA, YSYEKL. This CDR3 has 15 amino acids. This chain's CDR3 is CASSPFQDGVDEQYF. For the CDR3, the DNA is TGCGCCAGCAGCCCCTTTCAAGATGGAGTAGACGAGCAGTACTTC.

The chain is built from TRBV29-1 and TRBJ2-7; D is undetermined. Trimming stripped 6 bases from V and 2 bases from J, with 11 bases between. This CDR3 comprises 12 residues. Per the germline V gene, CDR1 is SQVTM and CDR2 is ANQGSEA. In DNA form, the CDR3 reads TGCAGCGTGACCTCCGGGCCCTACGAGCAGTACTTC. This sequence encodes CSVTSGPYEQYF.

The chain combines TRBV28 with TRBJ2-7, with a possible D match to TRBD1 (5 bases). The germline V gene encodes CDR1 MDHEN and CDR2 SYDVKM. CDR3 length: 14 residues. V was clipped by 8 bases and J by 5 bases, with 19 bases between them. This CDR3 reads CASARRLDSNEQYF. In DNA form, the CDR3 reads TGTGCCAGCGCGAGACGACTTGACAGCAACGAGCAGTACTTC. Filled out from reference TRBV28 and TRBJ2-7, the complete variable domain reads DVKVTQSSRYLVKRTGEKVFLECVQDMDHENMFWYRQDPGLGLRLIYFSYDVKMKEKGDIPEGYSVSREKKERFSLILESASTNQTSMYLCASARRLDSNEQYFGPGTRLTVT.

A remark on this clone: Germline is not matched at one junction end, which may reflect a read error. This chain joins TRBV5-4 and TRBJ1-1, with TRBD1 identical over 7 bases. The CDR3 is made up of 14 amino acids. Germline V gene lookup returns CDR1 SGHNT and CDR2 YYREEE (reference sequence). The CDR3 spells CASSFTGVKTEAFF. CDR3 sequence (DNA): TGTGCCAGCAGCTTTACAGGGGTGAAGACTGAAGCTTTCTTT.

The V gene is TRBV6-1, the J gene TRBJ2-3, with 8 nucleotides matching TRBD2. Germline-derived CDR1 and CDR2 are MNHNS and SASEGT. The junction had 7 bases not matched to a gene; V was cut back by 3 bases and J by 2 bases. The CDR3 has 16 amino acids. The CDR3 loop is CASSDRLARDTDTQYF. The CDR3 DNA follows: TGTGCCAGCAGTGATCGACTAGCGAGAGACACAGATACGCAGTATTTT.

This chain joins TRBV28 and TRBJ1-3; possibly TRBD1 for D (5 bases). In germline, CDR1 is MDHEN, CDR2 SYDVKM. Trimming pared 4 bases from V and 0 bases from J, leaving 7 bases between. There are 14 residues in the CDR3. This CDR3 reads CASSSTVSGNTIYF. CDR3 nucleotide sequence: TGTGCCAGCAGTTCGACAGTCTCTGGAAACACCATATATTTT.

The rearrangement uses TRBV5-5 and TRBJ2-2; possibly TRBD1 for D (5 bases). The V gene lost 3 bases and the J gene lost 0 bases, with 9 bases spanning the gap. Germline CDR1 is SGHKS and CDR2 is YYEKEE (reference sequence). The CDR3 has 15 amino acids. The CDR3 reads CASSSTASNTGELFF. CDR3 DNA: TGTGCCAGCAGCTCGACAGCGTCGAACACCGGGGAGCTGTTTTTT.

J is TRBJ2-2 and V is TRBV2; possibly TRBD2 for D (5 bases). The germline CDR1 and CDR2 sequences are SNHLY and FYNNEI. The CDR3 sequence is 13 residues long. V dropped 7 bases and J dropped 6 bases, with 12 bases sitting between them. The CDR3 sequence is CASTRESAGELFF. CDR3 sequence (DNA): TGTGCCAGCACACGGGAATCCGCCGGGGAGCTGTTTTTT.